The 15 T cell receptor beta chains below come from one sample, sequenced in a study of blood T cell repertoires in COVID-19 (dated by TCRdb to 2019 to 2021). Receptor amplification or capture employed the immunoSEQ multiplex PCR assay. The clones in this table, taken by TCRdb from immuneACCESS, are in-frame only. Not every clone is retained; where verified, under half of the shortfall comes from an unresolved V gene, and the cause of the rest is unknown. The sample contains approximately 140,000 clones, 70% to 90% of them found a single time. The top ten clonotypes cover about an eighth of the sample. The sequencing input was peripheral blood. The origin of the receptors is a man aged 60 to 69 with active or convalescent COVID-19.

The CDR3 region is CASSQVASANEQFF. The CDR3 region has the DNA TGTGCCAGCAGCCAAGTTGCTAGCGCGAATGAGCAGTTCTTC. The chain recombines TRBV4-2 with TRBJ2-1; maybe TRBD2 (6 bases). V shed 1 base and J shed 7 bases, with 11 bases lying between them. The CDR3 sequence is 14 residues long. Germline V lookup: CDR1 LGHNA, CDR2 YNFKEQ.

The chain is built from TRBV29-1 and TRBJ2-7; TRBD2 matches at 11 bases. Trimming cost V 7 bases and J 1 base; bases outside gene matches: 3. The germline gives CDR1 SQVTM, CDR2 ANQGSEA. The CDR3 covers 13 residues. The CDR3 bases are TGCAGCGGGCGACTAGCGGGATCCTACGAGCAGTACTTC. Translated, it gives CSGRLAGSYEQYF.

This chain uses TRBV12-3 or TRBV12-4 with TRBJ2-2; D is unclear. The V end was cut by 6 bases, the J end by 3 bases, with 5 bases between. The CDR3 is 12 amino acids. CDR3 sequence reads: CASSPYTGELFF. DNA of the CDR3: TGTGCCAGCAGCCCCTACACCGGGGAGCTGTTTTTT.

The chain links TRBV15 to TRBJ2-5; D possibly corresponds to TRBD1 (6 bases). This CDR3 is 13 amino acids long. The germline V and J ends were trimmed by 1 base and 5 bases, with 8 bases remaining between them. Germline values: CDR1 LNHNV, CDR2 YYDKDF (reference sequence). CDR3 loop: CATSRGTAETQYF. The CDR3 DNA follows: TGTGCCACCAGCAGAGGGACAGCGGAGACCCAGTACTTC.

The rearrangement links TRBV7-3 to TRBJ2-7, with TRBD1 matching over 7 bases. The length of the CDR3 is 14 residues. The J segment lost 0 bases and the V segment lost 5 bases, leaving 4 bases of the junction unmatched. Per germline, CDR1 SGHTA and CDR2 FQGTGA. The CDR3 nucleotides read TGTGCCAGCAGCCCACAGGGGAGCTCCTACGAGCAGTACTTC. As protein: CASSPQGSSYEQYF.

The chain carries TRBV7-3 and TRBJ2-2; 11 bases agree with TRBD1. Losses at the gene ends were 5 bases for V and 7 bases for J; bases not matched to a gene: 12. CDR3 length: 17 residues. Germline V gene data show CDR1 as SGHTA and CDR2 as FQGTGA. The CDR3 DNA follows: TGTGCCAGCAGCCCCAGTCGGACAGGGGGCATTGTCGGGGAGCTGTTTTTT. This codes for CASSPSRTGGIVGELFF.

This clone was recorded only once. This rearrangement joins TRBV28 to TRBJ1-6, with 9 bases that match TRBD1. The CDR3 length is 14 residues. J was trimmed by 4 bases and V by 6 bases; bases with no gene match: 1. Germline CDR1 and CDR2: MDHEN and SYDVKM. The CDR3 reads CASRQGAYNSPLHF. In DNA, the CDR3 is TGTGCCAGCAGACAGGGGGCTTATAATTCACCCCTCCACTTT.

V usage is TRBV6-6 and J usage is TRBJ1-1, with a possible D match to TRBD1 (5 bases). Trimming cost V 8 bases and J 7 bases, with 8 bases left between them. Germline CDR1 MNHNY, CDR2 SVGAGI (reference sequence). The CDR3 spans 10 residues. The CDR3 coding sequence is TGTGCCAGCGGACATTTTGAAGCTTTCTTT. Protein: CASGHFEAFF.

This chain uses TRBV7-2 with TRBJ2-1; D is unclear. CDR1 is SGHTA, CDR2 FQGNSA, per germline. The CDR3 loop spans 13 amino acids. The ends were cut back, 2 bases at V and 6 bases at J, with 8 bases in the middle. The CDR3 spells CASSLRGGNEQFF. DNA for the CDR3: TGTGCCAGCAGCTTACGAGGTGGCAATGAGCAGTTCTTC.

CDR3 bases: TGTGCCAGCAGCATGGGCTTTAATGAAAAACTGTTTTTT. This translates into CASSMGFNEKLFF. V is TRBV6-5 and J is TRBJ1-4; D is unclear. The CDR3 consists of 13 residues. Trimming removed 6 bases from V and 4 bases from J, with 9 bases in between. Germline V CDR1 and CDR2: MNHEY, SVGAGI.

The J gene is TRBJ1-1, the V gene TRBV3-1 (or the pseudogene TRBV3-2), with a tentative D call TRBD1 (5 bases). Trimming left V 0 bases short and J 0 bases short, with 14 bases between. CDR3 size: 17 residues. Germline assignment: CDR1 LGHDT and CDR2 YNNKEL (reference sequence). CDR3 amino acids: CASSQDPTGLMNTEAFF. The CDR3 region has the DNA TGTGCCAGCAGCCAAGATCCCACAGGATTGATGAACACTGAAGCTTTCTTT.

The chain recombines TRBV20-1 with TRBJ1-5, with TRBD1 matching 8 bases. Germline V gene lookup returns CDR1 DFQATT and CDR2 SNEGSKA (reference sequence). Trimming at V came to 3 bases and at J to 3 bases, leaving 7 bases not matched to a gene. The CDR3 has 15 residues. As DNA, the CDR3 is TGCAGTGCTAGTTCCAGGGGGCTCTACAATCAGCCCCAGCATTTT. This translates into CSASSRGLYNQPQHF.

V is TRBV29-1 and J is TRBJ2-7; D possibly corresponds to TRBD2 (7 bases). The CDR3 covers 13 residues. Trimming pared 5 bases from V and 3 bases from J, leaving 14 bases between. The germline gives CDR1 SQVTM, CDR2 ANQGSEA. CDR3 residues: CSVLGEGDYEQYF. CDR3 nucleotides: TGCAGCGTTCTAGGGGAGGGGGACTACGAGCAGTACTTC.

Comments on this clone: In the same sample, other DNA sequences code for this CDR3. The chain uses TRBV10-3 and TRBJ1-1, with a possible D match to TRBD1 (6 bases). The CDR3 runs to 11 residues. V lost 10 bases and J lost 3, with 9 bases in between. CDR1 is ENHRY and CDR2 is SYGVKD in the germline V gene. DNA of the CDR3: TGTGCCACCTCAGGGGACACTGAAGCTTTCTTT. Protein: CATSGDTEAFF.

This clone was counted only a few times. The rearrangement joins TRBV4-3 to TRBJ2-2; 11 nucleotides agree with TRBD2. The CDR3 has 16 residues. V was pared by 5 bases and J by 4 bases, with 6 bases of the junction left unmatched. CDR1 LGHNA and CDR2 YSLEER come from the germline V gene. This CDR3 reads CASSSLAGGGTGELFF. CDR3 in DNA: TGCGCCAGCAGCTCCCTAGCGGGAGGCGGCACCGGGGAGCTGTTTTTT.